This is a list of T cell receptor beta chains from one sample in a study of spatial heterogeneity in lung cancer. MiXCR was run by TCRdb on the 5' RACE reads, yielding one entry per CDR3 protein. Among tens of thousands of distinct CDR3 sequences listed, approximately 20% were seen once. The specimen was PBMCs, collected at surgery. The source of these receptors is a male donor with early-stage non-small cell lung cancer. The CDR3 runs from the conserved cysteine through the conserved F or W. Fields, in order: J gene, clone size, D gene, V gene, CDR3 protein, CDR3 DNA. D genes are given only for firm matches. A clone size is listed for some rows: how often the clone was seen (once, few, many), or a class if it is expanded.

TRBJ1-2,few,TRBD1,TRBV20-1,CSAPTGGEGYGYTF,TGCAGTGCCCCAACAGGGGGCGAGGGCTATGGCTACACCTTC
TRBJ1-5,medium-sized,TRBD1,TRBV29-1,CSVGQGKGQPQHF,TGCAGCGTTGGACAGGGGAAGGGTCAGCCCCAGCATTTT
TRBJ2-7,few,.,TRBV20-1,CSAEEASYEQYF,TGCAGTGCTGAGGAGGCCTCCTACGAGCAGTACTTC
TRBJ1-6,many,.,TRBV9,CASSTDPGAPLHF,TGTGCCAGCAGCACGGACCCTGGGGCACCCCTCCACTTT
TRBJ2-2,.,.,TRBV5-4,CASSPYPPGRANTGELFF,TGTGCCAGCAGCCCCTACCCTCCCGGGAGAGCGAACACCGGGGAGCTGTTTTTT
TRBJ1-2,many,.,TRBV7-9,CASSLDNAGYTF,TGTGCCAGCAGCTTAGACAATGCTGGCTACACCTTC
TRBJ2-1,.,TRBD2,TRBV9,CAGSYSGLAGVYNEQFF,TGTGCCGGCAGCTACTCGGGACTAGCGGGAGTCTACAATGAGCAGTTCTTC
TRBJ2-3,few,TRBD1,TRBV10-3,CATLRLTGGKADTQYF,TGTGCCACCCTGCGATTGACAGGGGGCAAGGCGGATACGCAGTATTTT
TRBJ2-3,once,TRBD1,TRBV24-1,CATSEQGGSTDTQYF,TGTGCCACCAGTGAACAAGGGGGCAGCACAGATACGCAGTATTTT
TRBJ2-1,many,.,TRBV4-2,CASSQADNEQFF,TGTGCCAGCAGCCAGGCTGACAATGAGCAGTTCTTC
TRBJ2-1,.,.,TRBV24-1,CATSATGGVGEQFF,TGTGCCACCAGTGCCACAGGGGGGGTCGGTGAGCAGTTCTTC
TRBJ2-1,.,TRBD2,TRBV7-8,CASSMGLAGRSSYNEQFF,TGTGCCAGCAGCATGGGACTAGCGGGGAGGAGCTCCTACAATGAGCAGTTCTTC
TRBJ2-3,.,.,TRBV9,CASSAWWGGETDTQYF,TGTGCCAGCAGCGCCTGGTGGGGGGGCGAGACAGATACGCAGTATTTT
TRBJ1-6,few,TRBD1,TRBV5-4,CASSPRTGGSNSPLHF,TGTGCCAGCAGCCCCAGGACAGGGGGCTCTAATTCACCCCTCCACTTT
TRBJ1-4,few,TRBD1,TRBV25-1,CASSGGTGKLFF,TGTGCCAGCAGTGGAGGGACAGGAAAACTGTTTTTT
TRBJ2-3,few,.,TRBV7-3,CASRDPGSTDTQYF,TGTGCCAGCAGGGACCCAGGGAGCACAGATACGCAGTATTTT
TRBJ2-5,.,TRBD2,TRBV23-1,CASSLLSGVLETQYF,TGCGCCAGCAGTCTCCTTAGCGGGGTCCTAGAGACCCAGTACTTC
TRBJ1-5,few,.,TRBV19,CASSNQGPSSNQPQHF,TGTGCCAGTAGTAATCAGGGGCCTAGTTCCAATCAGCCCCAGCATTTT
TRBJ2-5,.,.,TRBV27,CASSFFGETQYF,TGTGCCAGCAGTTTTTTTGGGGAGACCCAGTACTTC
TRBJ2-7,.,TRBD1,TRBV5-8,CASRTGVRGTYEQYF,TGTGCCAGCAGGACAGGGGTCAGGGGCACCTACGAGCAGTACTTC
TRBJ2-7,many,.,TRBV10-3,CAISRFSYEQYF,TGTGCCATCAGCCGATTCTCCTACGAGCAGTACTTC
TRBJ2-3,few,.,TRBV19,CASSMGVGGGWGTDTQYF,TGTGCCAGTAGTATGGGGGTGGGTGGAGGTTGGGGCACAGATACGCAGTATTTT
TRBJ2-1,.,.,TRBV6-2/TRBV6-3,CASSSQFRDEQFF,TGTGCCAGCAGTAGTCAGTTTCGGGATGAGCAGTTCTTC
TRBJ2-7,.,TRBD1,TRBV29-1,CSVQGTGVYEQYF,TGCAGCGTTCAGGGGACAGGGGTCTACGAGCAGTACTTC
TRBJ2-7,.,TRBD1,TRBV29-1,CSVGRDRASYEQYF,TGCAGCGTTGGACGGGACAGGGCCTCCTACGAGCAGTACTTC
TRBJ2-7,.,.,TRBV18,CASSPGLDYEQYF,TGTGCCAGCTCACCCGGACTGGACTACGAGCAGTACTTC
TRBJ2-2,.,.,TRBV12-3/TRBV12-4,CASSNRWDGELFF,TGTGCCAGCAGCAATAGGTGGGACGGGGAGCTGTTTTTT
TRBJ1-2,.,TRBD1,TRBV28,CANSQGTGGGYTF,TGTGCCAACAGCCAGGGGACAGGGGGAGGCTACACCTTC
TRBJ1-2,few,.,TRBV28,CASSFPTGSRGYTF,TGTGCCAGCAGTTTCCCCACCGGGAGTCGGGGCTACACCTTC
TRBJ1-5,many,TRBD1,TRBV18,CASSGQGASNQPQHF,TGTGCCAGCTCAGGACAGGGGGCTAGCAATCAGCCCCAGCATTTT
TRBJ2-5,.,.,TRBV7-2,CASSLGGPLETQYF,TGTGCCAGCAGCTTAGGGGGCCCACTAGAGACCCAGTACTTC
TRBJ1-1,.,.,TRBV27,CASSLYSRSTEAFF,TGTGCCAGCAGTTTATATTCGCGATCCACTGAAGCTTTCTTT
TRBJ2-6,few,.,TRBV6-2/TRBV6-3,CASSYSYRAGANVLTF,TGTGCCAGCAGTTACTCGTACAGGGCTGGGGCCAACGTCCTGACTTTC
TRBJ2-7,.,.,TRBV6-1,CASSERDTYEQYF,TGTGCCAGCAGTGAAAGGGATACCTACGAGCAGTACTTC
TRBJ2-3,once,TRBD2,TRBV20-1,CSARSGAGADTQYF,TGCAGTGCAAGGAGCGGGGCGGGGGCAGATACGCAGTATTTT
TRBJ2-1,.,TRBD1,TRBV6-4,CASSGDSLGEQFF,TGTGCCAGCAGCGGGGACAGCTTGGGGGAGCAGTTCTTC
TRBJ2-2,.,TRBD1,TRBV28,CASSPLPGQGTGELFF,TGTGCCAGCAGTCCCCTTCCGGGACAGGGGACCGGGGAGCTGTTTTTT
TRBJ2-1,few,.,TRBV6-2/TRBV6-3,CASSYEWLVSF,TGTGCCAGCAGTTACGAATGGTTGGTGTCCTTC
TRBJ2-3,few,TRBD2,TRBV20-1,CSAPGLAGGTDTQYF,TGCAGTGCCCCAGGACTAGCGGGGGGGACAGATACGCAGTATTTT
TRBJ2-5,.,TRBD2,TRBV6-5,CASSKGLAETQYF,TGTGCCAGCAGTAAAGGACTAGCGGAGACCCAGTACTTC
TRBJ2-3,few,.,TRBV7-2,CASSIPLGAPPDTQYF,TGTGCCAGCTCTATCCCGTTGGGGGCCCCTCCGGATACGCAGTATTTT